These T cell receptor beta chains were read from a single sample in a study of T cell responses to AZD1222 COVID-19 vaccine. Profiled with immunoSEQ multiplex PCR; TCRdb holds only in-frame clones, not every one. The data show more than 150,000 clones, 80% to 90% seen once. Sequences were derived from peripheral blood, sampled on day 0 of AZD1222 vaccination. Receptors originate from an adult in good health. Each CDR3 is given with its conserved first and last residue. The D gene is left open where the match is weak. Only some rows state a clone size, as once, few, many or a class for expanded clones.

v_gene: TRBV4-3; d_gene: .; abundance: once; j_gene: TRBJ2-7; CDR3nt: TGCGCCAGCAGCCAAGAACAGGTCTCCTTTAATTTGTACGAGCAGTACTTC; CDR3aa: CASSQEQVSFNLYEQYF
v_gene: TRBV12-5; d_gene: .; abundance: .; j_gene: TRBJ2-2; CDR3nt: TGTGCTAGTGGTCCCTTCACCGGGGAGCTGTTTTTT; CDR3aa: CASGPFTGELFF
v_gene: TRBV3-1/TRBV3-2; d_gene: TRBD1; abundance: .; j_gene: TRBJ1-2; CDR3nt: TGTGCCAGCAGCCAAGATACAGGGGCGCTTAACTATGGCTACACCTTC; CDR3aa: CASSQDTGALNYGYTF
v_gene: TRBV19; d_gene: .; abundance: .; j_gene: TRBJ1-2; CDR3nt: TGTGCCAGCCAAGACGAGTTCCCTAACTATGGCTACACCTTC; CDR3aa: CASQDEFPNYGYTF
v_gene: TRBV7-9; d_gene: .; abundance: once; j_gene: TRBJ1-1; CDR3nt: TGTGCCAGCAGCTTAGGAGGGAGCCTATGGACTGAAGCTTTCTTT; CDR3aa: CASSLGGSLWTEAFF
v_gene: TRBV27; d_gene: .; abundance: .; j_gene: TRBJ2-7; CDR3nt: TGTGCCAGCAGCCTCCCGGCGGCCGGGTTGTACGAGCAGTACTTC; CDR3aa: CASSLPAAGLYEQYF
v_gene: TRBV30; d_gene: .; abundance: .; j_gene: TRBJ1-3; CDR3nt: TGTGCCTGGAGTCTGACAGGAGCTATCTCTGGAAACACCATATATTTT; CDR3aa: CAWSLTGAISGNTIYF
v_gene: TRBV2; d_gene: .; abundance: .; j_gene: TRBJ1-5; CDR3nt: TGTGCCAGCAGTGAAACCCGGGACGGGCAGCCCCAGCATTTT; CDR3aa: CASSETRDGQPQHF
v_gene: TRBV11-2; d_gene: .; abundance: once; j_gene: TRBJ1-6; CDR3nt: TGTGCCAGCAGCTTCGCGAGTTCTGCCGCACCCCTCCACTTT; CDR3aa: CASSFASSAAPLHF
v_gene: TRBV24-1; d_gene: .; abundance: .; j_gene: TRBJ1-1; CDR3nt: TGTGCCACCAGTGACCCGACAGCGCTTGAAGCTTTCTTT; CDR3aa: CATSDPTALEAFF
v_gene: TRBV7-2; d_gene: .; abundance: few; j_gene: TRBJ2-1; CDR3nt: TGTGCCAGCAGGTTTATCGGAGAGCAGTTCTTC; CDR3aa: CASRFIGEQFF
v_gene: TRBV6-1; d_gene: .; abundance: .; j_gene: TRBJ2-1; CDR3nt: TGTGCCAGCAGTGATGCCTCCTACAATGAGCAGTTCTTC; CDR3aa: CASSDASYNEQFF
v_gene: TRBV25-1; d_gene: TRBD1; abundance: .; j_gene: TRBJ1-4; CDR3nt: TGTGCCAGCAGTGTTTCGACAGGGGGGAATGAAAAACTGTTTTTT; CDR3aa: CASSVSTGGNEKLFF
v_gene: TRBV29-1; d_gene: .; abundance: .; j_gene: TRBJ1-2; CDR3nt: TGCAGCCCTTGGGCCCTTCCCTATGGCTACACCTTC; CDR3aa: CSPWALPYGYTF
v_gene: TRBV19; d_gene: TRBD2; abundance: .; j_gene: TRBJ2-5; CDR3nt: TGTGCCAGTACTCCGACTAGCGGGGGCAGCCAAGAGACCCAGTACTTC; CDR3aa: CASTPTSGGSQETQYF
v_gene: TRBV3-1/TRBV3-2; d_gene: TRBD1; abundance: .; j_gene: TRBJ1-5; CDR3nt: TGTGCCAGCAGCCCCCGAACAGGGGGTGATCAGCCCCAGCATTTT; CDR3aa: CASSPRTGGDQPQHF
v_gene: TRBV6-5; d_gene: TRBD1; abundance: once; j_gene: TRBJ1-5; CDR3nt: TGTGCCAGCAGGGGGACAGGGGGCGGCAATCAGCCCCAGCATTTT; CDR3aa: CASRGTGGGNQPQHF
v_gene: TRBV24-1; d_gene: .; abundance: .; j_gene: TRBJ1-6; CDR3nt: TGTGCCACCAGTGAGCGGACGAATAATTCACCCCTCCACTTT; CDR3aa: CATSERTNNSPLHF
v_gene: TRBV29-1; d_gene: .; abundance: .; j_gene: TRBJ1-1; CDR3nt: TGCAGCGTTGAGGGGGCGCGAACTGAAGCTTTCTTT; CDR3aa: CSVEGARTEAFF
v_gene: TRBV4-1; d_gene: TRBD1; abundance: .; j_gene: TRBJ2-5; CDR3nt: TGCGCCAGCAGCACCCGGACAGGACAAGAGACCCAGTACTTC; CDR3aa: CASSTRTGQETQYF
v_gene: TRBV28; d_gene: .; abundance: .; j_gene: TRBJ1-4; CDR3nt: TGTGCCAGCAGCCTCTCAGGGTACGGTGAAAAACTGTTTTTT; CDR3aa: CASSLSGYGEKLFF
v_gene: TRBV3-1/TRBV3-2; d_gene: TRBD1; abundance: once; j_gene: TRBJ2-7; CDR3nt: TGTGCCAGCAGCCGGGACAGGGGGCGCCTCTACGAGCAGTACTTC; CDR3aa: CASSRDRGRLYEQYF
v_gene: TRBV5-6; d_gene: .; abundance: many; j_gene: TRBJ1-5; CDR3nt: TGTGCCAGCAGCTTACGGAATACGGACCAGCCCCAGCATTTT; CDR3aa: CASSLRNTDQPQHF
v_gene: TRBV7-6; d_gene: TRBD1; abundance: .; j_gene: TRBJ2-1; CDR3nt: TGTGCCAGCAGTCCAGACAGGGGTGCCTACAATGAGCAGTTCTTC; CDR3aa: CASSPDRGAYNEQFF
v_gene: TRBV7-3; d_gene: TRBD2; abundance: .; j_gene: TRBJ2-3; CDR3nt: TGTGCCAGCAGCTGGACTAGCGGGAACTCAGATACGCAGTATTTT; CDR3aa: CASSWTSGNSDTQYF
v_gene: TRBV30; d_gene: .; abundance: .; j_gene: TRBJ1-5; CDR3nt: TGTGCCTGGAGTCTTAGAGGCAATCAGCCCCAGCATTTT; CDR3aa: CAWSLRGNQPQHF
v_gene: TRBV6-5; d_gene: .; abundance: .; j_gene: TRBJ1-5; CDR3nt: TGTGCCAGCAGTTACCGTGAGGGAAGCCAGCCCCAGCATTTT; CDR3aa: CASSYREGSQPQHF
v_gene: TRBV10-3; d_gene: TRBD1; abundance: .; j_gene: TRBJ2-7; CDR3nt: TGTGCCATCAGTTGGGACAGTCGAGCGTACGAGCAGTACTTC; CDR3aa: CAISWDSRAYEQYF
v_gene: TRBV9; d_gene: .; abundance: once; j_gene: TRBJ1-4; CDR3nt: TGTGCCAGCAGCGCTTCCGACAGGCCCAATGAAAAACTGTTTTTT; CDR3aa: CASSASDRPNEKLFF
v_gene: TRBV19; d_gene: .; abundance: .; j_gene: TRBJ1-3; CDR3nt: TGTGCCAGTAGTATAGTAATCCCTACCTCTGGAAACACCATATATTTT; CDR3aa: CASSIVIPTSGNTIYF
v_gene: TRBV6-5; d_gene: .; abundance: .; j_gene: TRBJ1-5; CDR3nt: TGTGCCAGCAGTTCCCGGGGGGGTGGCAATCAGCCCCAGCATTTT; CDR3aa: CASSSRGGGNQPQHF
v_gene: TRBV9; d_gene: .; abundance: .; j_gene: TRBJ1-2; CDR3nt: TGTGCCAGCAGCGTAGCCGAAGGGGCCTATGGCTACACCTTC; CDR3aa: CASSVAEGAYGYTF
v_gene: TRBV19; d_gene: TRBD2; abundance: .; j_gene: TRBJ2-5; CDR3nt: TGTGCCAGTAGTCCCCGCCTACTAGCGGGAGTACGCCAAGAGACCCAGTACTTC; CDR3aa: CASSPRLLAGVRQETQYF
v_gene: TRBV19; d_gene: .; abundance: .; j_gene: TRBJ2-1; CDR3nt: TGTGCCAGTAGTAACCGGGACAATGAGCAGTTCTTC; CDR3aa: CASSNRDNEQFF
v_gene: TRBV6-5; d_gene: .; abundance: .; j_gene: TRBJ1-2; CDR3nt: TGTGCCAGCAGTTCCAACAGGGATAACTATGGCTACACCTTC; CDR3aa: CASSSNRDNYGYTF